The T cell receptor (beta chain) under discussion was sequenced for a study of T cell responses to AZD1222 COVID-19 vaccine. V shed 6 bases and J shed 1 base, with 10 bases lying between them. CDR1 LGHNT and CDR2 FRNRAP come from the germline V gene. This CDR3 contains 14 residues. Profiling relied on immunoSEQ multiplex PCR, and the TCRdb table lists in-frame clones only, not all of them. The sample carries 150,000 to 200,000 clones, about 92% recorded once. As to this clone: What it binds is unknown.

Notes on the study in general: The number of AZD1222 recipients seropositive at baseline was only five or six. After the peak T cell response, and only then, were repertoires sampled. There were mostly white British donors and more females than males, and clonal diversity was possibly underestimated.

Sequencing used peripheral blood, obtained 28 days after the second AZD1222 dose. This sequence was found in an adult who received the AZD1222 COVID-19 vaccine. The V and J genes are TRBV12-5 and TRBJ1-5, with no clear D. CDR3 nucleotides: TGTGCTAGTGGGCCTAGGCTGAGCAATCAGCCCCAGCATTTT. Its translation is CASGPRLSNQPQHF.